These 13 T cell receptor beta chains were sequenced from one sample in a study of shared clonotypes between healthy human individuals. Measured with immunoSEQ multiplex PCR; TCRdb has only the in-frame clones, and not every one. This sample has about 520,000 clones, with about 84% found just once. Sample: PBMCs. The receptor source for this set is a middle-aged woman in good health. Some clones in this sample may be carry-over from other donors' samples.

This chain joins TRBV4-3 and TRBJ2-5; D call uncertain. CDR3 length: 15 amino acids. V gave up 0 bases and J gave up 3 bases, with 11 bases separating them. Germline values: CDR1 LGHNA, CDR2 YSLEER. The CDR3 DNA reads as TGCGCCAGCAGCCAAGATGTCAACACTGAAGAGACCCAGTACTTC. Translating it yields CASSQDVNTEETQYF.

With respect to this clone: A read error is the likely source, as a far larger clone sits one nucleotide away. The CDR3 nucleotides are TGTGCCTGGAGTGTACTCAGTGGCTCCTACGAGCAGTACTTC. This gives the protein CAWSVLSGSYEQYF. This chain links TRBV30 with TRBJ2-7; D uncertain. Per germline, CDR1 GTSNPN and CDR2 SVGIG (reference sequence). This CDR3 region has 14 residues. With 0 bases removed from V and 0 bases from J, the gap between germline ends came to 9 bases.

The V and J genes are TRBV5-5 and TRBJ2-7, with 8 bases lining up with TRBD1. Per the germline V gene, CDR1 is SGHKS and CDR2 is YYEKEE (reference sequence). CDR3 size: 14 residues. The J segment lost 2 bases and the V segment lost 2 bases, leaving 3 bases of the junction unmatched. This CDR3 is CASSFSQGAYEQYF. CDR3 DNA sequence: TGTGCCAGCAGCTTCTCACAGGGGGCCTACGAGCAGTACTTC.

This chain connects TRBV5-4 to TRBJ2-7, with 11 bases fitting TRBD2. The CDR3 has 16 residues. J lost 1 base, V lost 4 bases, and 7 bases had no gene match. The germline gives CDR1 SGHNT, CDR2 YYREEE (reference sequence). The DNA for the CDR3 is TGTGCCAGCAGCCCTACTAGCGGGGGATTTTCCTACGAGCAGTACTTC. Its protein product is CASSPTSGGFSYEQYF. The complete variable domain, with remaining parts taken from reference TRBV5-4 and TRBJ2-7, reads ETGVTQSPTHLIKTRGQQVTLRCSSQSGHNTVSWYQQALGQGPQFIFQYYREEENGRGNFPPRFSGLQFPNYSSELNVNALELDDSALYLCASSPTSGGFSYEQYFGPGTRLTVT.

The CDR3 protein is CASRATGATQPQHF. DNA of the CDR3: TGTGCCAGCAGGGCGACAGGGGCCACTCAGCCCCAGCATTTT. The chain carries TRBV2 and TRBJ1-5; 8 nucleotides match TRBD1. The CDR3 has 14 amino acids. Germline CDR1 reads SNHLY; CDR2 reads FYNNEI. V was clipped by 6 bases and J by 6 bases; unmatched bases: 7. Full variable domain (remainder filled in from reference TRBV2 and TRBJ1-5): EPEVTQTPSHQVTQMGQEVILRCVPISNHLYFYWYRQILGQKVEFLVSFYNNEISEKSEIFDDQFSVERPDGSNFTLKIRSTKLEDSAMYFCASRATGATQPQHFGDGTRLSIL.

The genes are TRBV28 and TRBJ2-3; D call uncertain. The CDR3 is made up of 11 amino acids. Germline V CDR1 and CDR2: MDHEN, SYDVKM. V was cut by 8 bases and J by 6 bases, with 9 bases left in between. CDR3 in amino acids: CASATRDTQYF. In nucleotides, the CDR3 is TGTGCCAGCGCTACCCGGGATACGCAGTATTTT.

The chain combines TRBV30 with TRBJ1-1; D unresolved. The germline CDR1 and CDR2 sequences are GTSNPN and SVGIG (reference sequence). Trimming took 0 bases from V and 1 from J, leaving 15 bases between them. The CDR3 consists of 16 residues. The DNA of the CDR3 is TGTGCCTGGAGTGTACAGTCCCATTCGGGGAACACTGAAGCTTTCTTT. This sequence encodes CAWSVQSHSGNTEAFF.

This clone was found once. The rearrangement uses TRBV2 and TRBJ1-5, with D uncertain. V gave up 0 bases and J gave up 4 bases, with 7 bases separating them. The CDR3 is made up of 14 amino acids. The germline V gene encodes CDR1 SNHLY and CDR2 FYNNEI. The CDR3 sequence: CASSEAFKNQPQHF. Here the CDR3 DNA reads TGTGCCAGCAGTGAAGCGTTTAAGAATCAGCCCCAGCATTTT.

In regard to this clone: A read error may be the cause here, since a much bigger clone is one base away. The CDR3: CASSLAPGGHYEQYF. The CDR3 bases are TGCGCCAGCAGCTTGGCCCCGGGAGGCCACTACGAGCAGTACTTC. This chain links TRBV5-1 with TRBJ2-7; TRBD2 matches at 7 bases. Losses at the gene ends were 0 bases for V and 3 bases for J; bases not matched to a gene: 6. The V gene's germline CDR1 is SGHRS and CDR2 YFSETQ. This CDR3 comprises 15 residues.

This clone occurred a few times. It is likely a read error: a sequence one base away is far more abundant. Other DNA sequences in this specimen translate into the identical CDR3. The V and J genes are TRBV30 and TRBJ2-7; 13 nucleotides match TRBD2. V was pared by 3 bases and J by 2 bases, with 19 bases of the junction left unmatched. This CDR3 spans 20 amino acids. Germline-derived CDR1 and CDR2 are GTSNPN and SVGIG (reference sequence). CDR3 in DNA: TGTGCCTGGAGCGCCGCTGCAGGGTGGGGACTAGCGGGAATAACCTACGAGCAGTACTTC. It is translated as CAWSAAAGWGLAGITYEQYF.

The chain carries TRBV29-1 and TRBJ2-7, with TRBD2 matching over 8 bases. In germline, CDR1 is SQVTM, CDR2 ANQGSEA. V lost 1 base and J lost 5; bases outside the gene matches: 10. The CDR3 extends over 15 amino acids. The CDR3 coding sequence is TGCAGCGTTGAAGGTGGCGCTAGCGGGCTCCACGAGCAGTACTTC. Protein: CSVEGGASGLHEQYF.

This clone was recorded at least ten times. V is TRBV25-1 and J is TRBJ2-7; a possible D gene is TRBD1 (6 bases). The ends were cut back, 4 bases at V and 4 bases at J, with 11 bases in the middle. This CDR3 region has 13 residues. Per germline, CDR1 MGHDK and CDR2 SYGVNS. The CDR3, as DNA: TGTGCCAGCAGTGGTCAGGGGAGATACGAGCAGTACTTC. Translating gives CASSGQGRYEQYF.

Here the CDR3 DNA reads TGTGCCACCAGCAGAGAGGGAACAGATACGCAGTATTTT. Protein product: CATSREGTDTQYF. This chain connects TRBV15 to TRBJ2-3; D is uncertain. Looked up from germline, CDR1 is LNHNV and CDR2 is YYDKDF (reference sequence). V lost 0 bases to trimming and J lost 3 bases, with 4 bases between them. The CDR3 totals 13 residues.